This record looks at one TCR beta chain sequence and its context. What antigen it recognizes has not been identified. Base qualities are not provided; no much larger clone lies one nucleotide away. Donors were healthy HIV-negative adults with no recently reported acute infections or vaccinations. Only Caucasian adults living in Nashville, Tennessee, USA were represented among the donors. CD4+ T cells were enriched through magnetic negative selection, after which naive cells were positively selected on CD45RA and the remaining negative fraction served as the memory subset. After blood collection by leukapheresis, PBMCs were isolated using Ficoll-Histopaque density gradient centrifugation and then cryopreserved in the vapor phase of liquid nitrogen. Analytical flow cytometry was used to check the purity and quantity of every magnetically sorted T cell population. Genomic DNA was isolated from each sorted fraction and quantified by UV absorbance on a Nanodrop 2000c.

These data come from a study of shared clonotypes between healthy human individuals (TCRdb year 2020). In terms of the full investigation: A few men and two women, aged 18 to 49 years, made up the cohort. For each donor, three plates each were used for CD4 naive and CD4 memory, two plates were used for CD8 naive, and one plate was used for CD8 memory. To estimate repertoire size and how much clonotypes are shared between individuals, the study performed deep sequencing of blood TCR repertoires from a handful of healthy adults. Libraries were prepared and TCR repertoires were sequenced by different laboratories using diverse techniques, in order to increase sequencing depth and limit assay-specific biases. Per donor, leukapheresis produced somewhere between about 0.94 and 9 billion PBMCs.

What the authors observed across the whole study: Incomplete sequencing was indicated by rarefaction of sorted-subset datasets, despite the large sequencing depth. Larger estimated clonotype richness was generally found for naive subsets than for memory subsets. Sampling was restricted to blood, and TCR repertoires in tissues likely differ from the TCR repertoires found in blood. The small number of donors limited the genetic and exposure-history diversity represented. Sharing across a few donors was observed for about 5% of naive CD4, over 3% of naive CD8, around 2.5% of memory CD4, and roughly 0.4% of memory CD8 clonotypes. Higher generation probabilities were observed for clonotypes shared by all four sorted-subset donors than for non-shared clonotypes. Based on pairwise subsampling, the degree of clonotype sharing among donors was expected to be affected by sequencing depth.

Using the deep immunoSEQ assay, multiplex PCR amplified TCR CDR3 regions from genomic DNA. Extracted genomic DNA from each cell subset was distributed evenly across all wells of several immunoSEQ 96-well plates, and each plate was treated as a replicate. Each replicate PCR for sorted subsets received around 200 ng genomic DNA, equal to about 30,000 T cell genomes. Purified libraries were quantified with a Qubit 3.0 fluorometer, sized on a Bioanalyzer 2100, and re-quantified with the KAPA Library Quantification kit. Each immunoSEQ 96-well plate was sequenced on its own single-read 150-cycle Illumina NextSeq 550 flow cell. As for how the authors treated the data: Because the immunoSEQ output included only junctional sequences and no quality scores, the filtering could not be the same as the filtering used for full-length reads. To assign V/J genes and CDR3, sequences were annotated using PyIR, a Python wrapper for IgBLAST v1.9, with IMGT germline references. Any read was removed if the V/J assignment was weak (E-value above 1e-6), the CDR3 was missing, or the read contained stop codons, out-of-frame junctions, or ambiguous translated residues. V3J clonotypes were defined as sequences sharing an identical inferred V gene, J gene, and CDR3 amino acid sequence. Percentage overlap between repertoires was calculated by dividing the number of shared unique clonotypes by the size of the smaller repertoire. Repertoire richness was assessed with RTK rarefaction, the Chao1 estimator, and Recon v2.1 estimates of unobserved clonotypes. OLGA was used to compute generation probabilities for all TCRbeta clonotypes that the gDNA method yielded from a handful of donors. This immuneACCESS table, as held by TCRdb, lists in-frame sequences with V and J called but not all clones. Of the missing ones, under half trace to an unresolved V gene in checked studies; the others have no known cause. The V and J calls and clone size come from that table; D and trimming were worked out from the DNA. The table for this sample lists 1.4 million to 1.5 million clones; more than 95% of them were counted only once. The leading ten clones occupy 1.2% of the sample.

The CDR3 runs 15 residues from the cysteine to the phenylalanine. The read is trimmed to its CDR3 DNA, 45 bases read in frame from base 1. V ends up 4 bases short and J 3 bases short, with an unmatched junction base count of 7. From the germline V gene (reference sequence), CDR1 is SGHNT and CDR2 is YYREEE. The chain is encoded by TRBV5-4 joined to TRBJ2-4; the junction holds 7 bases that match TRBD1. Sequences were obtained from naive CD4+ T cells sorted from blood. The cell subset or site label corresponds to: CD45RA+ positively selected. This TCR derives from a young man in good health. The DNA reads TGTGCCAGCAGCCCGACAGGGTCTGTCAAAAACATTCAGTACTTC. Translated, it gives CASSPTGSVKNIQYF. When the CDR3 is completed using the reference TRBV5-4 and TRBJ2-4 genes on either side, the full variable domain is ETGVTQSPTHLIKTRGQQVTLRCSSQSGHNTVSWYQQALGQGPQFIFQYYREEENGRGNFPPRFSGLQFPNYSSELNVNALELDDSALYLCASSPTGSVKNIQYFGAGTRLSVL.